A selection of T cell receptor beta chains follows, all from one sample in a study of shared clonotypes between healthy human individuals. Measured with immunoSEQ multiplex PCR; TCRdb has only the in-frame clones, and not every one. The sample shows about 2.1 million clones, 80% to 95% of them seen only once. Sequenced input: naive CD8+ T cells from PBMCs. Every receptor here comes from a young man in good health. Some clones in this sample may be carry-over from other donors' samples. The conserved cysteine and the conserved F or W are not part of the CDR3 here. Fields, in order: J gene, V gene, CDR3 protein.

j_gene: TRBJ1-1; v_gene: TRBV9; CDR3aa: ASSVGPRRDTEAF
j_gene: TRBJ2-1; v_gene: TRBV4-3; CDR3aa: ASSPLPSGIKNEQF
j_gene: TRBJ2-1; v_gene: TRBV7-2; CDR3aa: ASRAVPGLAGGNEQF
j_gene: TRBJ2-1; v_gene: TRBV7-8; CDR3aa: ASSAVWVGSGRQNEQF
j_gene: TRBJ2-7; v_gene: TRBV7-9; CDR3aa: ASSPRVLRHEQY
j_gene: TRBJ2-7; v_gene: TRBV28; CDR3aa: ASTRADSSYEQY
j_gene: TRBJ2-3; v_gene: TRBV9; CDR3aa: ASSVGGTDDTQY
j_gene: TRBJ2-1; v_gene: TRBV27; CDR3aa: ASSLRDTPANEQF
j_gene: TRBJ1-1; v_gene: TRBV6-6; CDR3aa: ASNPWERGTEAF
j_gene: TRBJ1-1; v_gene: TRBV30; CDR3aa: AGGAYGYTEAF
j_gene: TRBJ2-7; v_gene: TRBV7-9; CDR3aa: ASSSTRDRGYEQY
j_gene: TRBJ2-7; v_gene: TRBV7-9; CDR3aa: ASSLGAGWGHEQY
j_gene: TRBJ1-1; v_gene: TRBV11-2; CDR3aa: ASSLDLWIEAF
j_gene: TRBJ2-1; v_gene: TRBV9; CDR3aa: ASSALAEIQF
j_gene: TRBJ2-1; v_gene: TRBV10-3; CDR3aa: AISEGLAGDEQF
j_gene: -; v_gene: TRBV29-1; CDR3aa: SARGVQGSYEQY
j_gene: TRBJ1-3; v_gene: TRBV11-2; CDR3aa: ASSLYNLRRSSGNTIY
j_gene: TRBJ2-2; v_gene: TRBV11-2; CDR3aa: ASSLPGLGNTGELF
j_gene: TRBJ2-1; v_gene: TRBV2; CDR3aa: ARGASLEGGEQF
j_gene: TRBJ2-6; v_gene: TRBV29-1; CDR3aa: SVVCRDSSGANVLT
j_gene: TRBJ1-1; v_gene: TRBV6-5; CDR3aa: ASFLGLGTEAF
j_gene: TRBJ1-2; v_gene: TRBV7-9; CDR3aa: ASSLPDLPNYGYT
j_gene: TRBJ2-5; v_gene: TRBV9; CDR3aa: ASSGWTSGTETQY
j_gene: TRBJ1-2; v_gene: TRBV9; CDR3aa: ASSAPGQGGADGYT
j_gene: TRBJ2-3; v_gene: TRBV4-1; CDR3aa: ASSQDRGNTDTQY
j_gene: TRBJ2-7; v_gene: TRBV27; CDR3aa: ASSLQGTQNYEQY
j_gene: TRBJ2-3; v_gene: TRBV7-9; CDR3aa: ASSFKTAGADTQY
j_gene: TRBJ2-4; v_gene: TRBV5-3; CDR3aa: ARSLEAELAKNIQY
j_gene: TRBJ1-1; v_gene: TRBV11-2; CDR3aa: ASSLFGDTEAF
j_gene: TRBJ2-7; v_gene: TRBV30; CDR3aa: AWSSGLVDYEQY
j_gene: TRBJ1-3; v_gene: TRBV14; CDR3aa: ASSQNRAGNTIY
j_gene: TRBJ2-7; v_gene: TRBV2; CDR3aa: ARMSRDGTNLGEQY
j_gene: TRBJ1-1; v_gene: TRBV4-3; CDR3aa: ASSQGVRPEAF
j_gene: TRBJ2-7; v_gene: TRBV4-1; CDR3aa: ASSLLAGTGSYEQY
j_gene: TRBJ2-7; v_gene: TRBV7-9; CDR3aa: ASSAGPSEQY
j_gene: TRBJ2-6; v_gene: TRBV19; CDR3aa: ASSSYPRSGANVLT
j_gene: TRBJ2-3; v_gene: TRBV29-1; CDR3aa: SVAGTPWQGTDTQY
j_gene: TRBJ2-7; v_gene: TRBV28; CDR3aa: ASSLPGSHEQY
j_gene: TRBJ1-1; v_gene: TRBV11-1; CDR3aa: ASSLSGATEAF
j_gene: TRBJ2-7; v_gene: TRBV7-9; CDR3aa: ASSQTSRHYEQY
j_gene: TRBJ2-7; v_gene: TRBV7-8; CDR3aa: ASSLGAGLNSYEQY
j_gene: TRBJ2-3; v_gene: TRBV7-9; CDR3aa: ASTPRREGTDTQY
j_gene: TRBJ2-7; v_gene: TRBV28; CDR3aa: ASSSRVDTYEQY
j_gene: TRBJ2-7; v_gene: TRBV27; CDR3aa: ASSLFTHSSYEQY
j_gene: TRBJ2-3; v_gene: TRBV5-1; CDR3aa: ASSSNRDRTTDTQY
j_gene: TRBJ2-3; v_gene: TRBV2; CDR3aa: ASQRGRTASSPDTQY
j_gene: TRBJ2-7; v_gene: TRBV27; CDR3aa: ASLGAGVNEQY
j_gene: TRBJ2-2; v_gene: TRBV27; CDR3aa: ASRGVWAGELF